A selection of T cell receptor beta chains follows, all from one sample in a study of control samples from healthy donors and cancer patients. Generated by immunoSEQ multiplex PCR, the TCRdb table keeps only in-frame clones and is missing some. The data contain roughly 120,000 clones, around 96% of them singletons. Sequenced input: blood. The receptors were sampled from a man in his thirties or forties in good health. CDR3s include the opening cysteine and the closing phenylalanine or tryptophan. Each record gives: V gene, D gene, J gene, clone size, CDR3 DNA, CDR3 protein. A D gene is named only where the DNA matches it firmly. Clone size appears in some rows only: once, few, many, or a class for an expanded clone.

V: TRBV3-1/TRBV3-2
D: NA
J: TRBJ1-6
size: once
DNA: TGTGCCAGCAGTTACTCTTGGGGGAATTCACCCCTCCACTTT
CDR3: CASSYSWGNSPLHF

V: TRBV10-3
D: TRBD2
J: TRBJ2-5
size: NA
DNA: TGTGCCATCAGTGGTGGGACTAGCGGGGAAGAGACCCAGTACTTC
CDR3: CAISGGTSGEETQYF

V: TRBV6-5
D: NA
J: TRBJ1-1
size: NA
DNA: TGTGCCAGCGGCTTCGGAGCAGAAGCTTTCTTT
CDR3: CASGFGAEAFF

V: TRBV20-1
D: NA
J: TRBJ2-5
size: NA
DNA: TGCAGTGCGAGGGCCCAAGAGACCCAGTACTTC
CDR3: CSARAQETQYF

V: TRBV11-2
D: NA
J: TRBJ2-2
size: NA
DNA: TGTGCCAGCAGCTATGGAGGCACCGGGGAGCTGTTTTTT
CDR3: CASSYGGTGELFF

V: TRBV7-2
D: NA
J: TRBJ1-5
size: NA
DNA: TGTGCCAGCAGCCGGCAGCTTAATCAGCCCCAGCATTTT
CDR3: CASSRQLNQPQHF

V: TRBV29-1
D: TRBD1
J: TRBJ1-2
size: NA
DNA: TGCAGCGTTGGGACAGGGGGCTCCTATGGCTACACCTTC
CDR3: CSVGTGGSYGYTF

V: TRBV9
D: TRBD1
J: TRBJ1-4
size: NA
DNA: TGTGCCAGCAGCGCCAACAGGGGAACGGCAGAAAAACTGTTTTTT
CDR3: CASSANRGTAEKLFF

V: TRBV5-6
D: NA
J: TRBJ2-2
size: NA
DNA: TGTGCCAGCAGCTCCCGGGACGGCACCGGGGAGCTGTTTTTT
CDR3: CASSSRDGTGELFF

V: TRBV4-1
D: TRBD2
J: TRBJ2-4
size: once
DNA: TGCGCCAGCAGCCAAGGGCTAGCGGGGGGCCTAGCCAAAAACATTCAGTACTTC
CDR3: CASSQGLAGGLAKNIQYF

V: TRBV28
D: NA
J: TRBJ1-5
size: NA
DNA: TGTGCCAGCAGTTTGGACAGTACCAATCAGCCCCAGCATTTT
CDR3: CASSLDSTNQPQHF

V: TRBV4-3
D: TRBD2
J: TRBJ2-3
size: NA
DNA: TGCGCCAGCAGCTTAACCCATCATACTAGCGGGGGTGCCAGATTAACAGATACGCAGTATTTT
CDR3: CASSLTHHTSGGARLTDTQYF

V: TRBV30
D: NA
J: TRBJ2-4
size: NA
DNA: TGTGCCTGGAGTGTGGGGATTAGGGACATTCAGTACTTC
CDR3: CAWSVGIRDIQYF

V: TRBV5-6
D: TRBD1
J: TRBJ1-6
size: NA
DNA: TGTGCCAGCAGCGACCTCGGGACAGGGAGTTCACCCCTCCACTTT
CDR3: CASSDLGTGSSPLHF

V: TRBV12-3/TRBV12-4
D: NA
J: TRBJ2-1
size: NA
DNA: TGTGCCAGCAGTTGGCCTATGAATGAGCAGTTCTTC
CDR3: CASSWPMNEQFF

V: TRBV2
D: TRBD2
J: TRBJ2-2
size: NA
DNA: TGTGCCAGCAGTGCCTTGACTAGCGGGAACACCGGGGAGCTGTTTTTT
CDR3: CASSALTSGNTGELFF

V: TRBV6-2/TRBV6-3
D: NA
J: TRBJ2-7
size: NA
DNA: TGTGCCAGCAGTCTGGATTACGAGCAGTACTTC
CDR3: CASSLDYEQYF

V: TRBV6-6
D: TRBD1
J: TRBJ1-1
size: NA
DNA: TGTGCCAGCAGTACAGGGGAAACTGAAGCTTTCTTT
CDR3: CASSTGETEAFF

V: TRBV11-1
D: NA
J: TRBJ2-2
size: NA
DNA: TGTGCCAGCAGTTCATCGTGGCAGGGCGGCACCGGGGAGCTGTTTTTT
CDR3: CASSSSWQGGTGELFF

V: TRBV11-2
D: NA
J: TRBJ1-4
size: NA
DNA: TGTGCCAGCAGGGGCTGGAATAATGAAAAACTGTTTTTT
CDR3: CASRGWNNEKLFF

V: TRBV3-1/TRBV3-2
D: NA
J: TRBJ2-4
size: NA
DNA: TGTGCCAGCAGCCAAGTAGGAAGAGCCGATAGGGCCAAAAACATTCAGTACTTC
CDR3: CASSQVGRADRAKNIQYF

V: TRBV6-4
D: TRBD1
J: TRBJ1-5
size: NA
DNA: TGTGCCCGCCCAGTGTGGACAGGGGATCAGCCCCAGCATTTT
CDR3: CARPVWTGDQPQHF

V: TRBV5-4
D: NA
J: TRBJ1-2
size: NA
DNA: TGTGCCAGCAGCCCGCTCCCCCAGGGTGGGTATGGCTACACCTTC
CDR3: CASSPLPQGGYGYTF

V: TRBV4-1
D: TRBD1
J: TRBJ2-3
size: NA
DNA: TGCGCCAGCAGCCCCATCTCAGGGGGCCGGGATACGCAGTATTTT
CDR3: CASSPISGGRDTQYF

V: TRBV3-1/TRBV3-2
D: NA
J: TRBJ2-6
size: NA
DNA: TGTGCCAGCAGCCAAGGTCTCCCTGGGGCCAACGTCCTGACTTTC
CDR3: CASSQGLPGANVLTF

V: TRBV30
D: NA
J: TRBJ2-2
size: NA
DNA: TGTGCCTGGAGTGTACAGGGCGGGACCGGGGAGCTGTTTTTT
CDR3: CAWSVQGGTGELFF

V: TRBV7-7
D: TRBD2
J: TRBJ2-7
size: NA
DNA: TGTGCTAGCCGATTAGCGGGGGGATCCTACGAGCAGTACTTC
CDR3: CASRLAGGSYEQYF

V: TRBV3-1/TRBV3-2
D: NA
J: TRBJ2-7
size: NA
DNA: TGTGCCAGCAGCCCATATACAGGTACCTACGAGCAGTACTTC
CDR3: CASSPYTGTYEQYF

V: TRBV7-2
D: NA
J: TRBJ1-3
size: NA
DNA: TGTGCCAGCAGCTTAGAGGTTTCGGGGTTCTCTGGAAACACCATATATTTT
CDR3: CASSLEVSGFSGNTIYF

V: TRBV6-4
D: NA
J: TRBJ2-2
size: NA
DNA: TGTGCCAGCAGTGACTCTAGGCAGAACACCGGGGAGCTGTTTTTT
CDR3: CASSDSRQNTGELFF

V: TRBV14
D: NA
J: TRBJ1-6
size: NA
DNA: TGTGCCAGCAGCCAAGAATCGCGGGACTTCTATAATTCACCCCTCCACTTT
CDR3: CASSQESRDFYNSPLHF

V: TRBV7-2
D: TRBD1
J: TRBJ2-2
size: NA
DNA: TGTGCCAGCAGCCCTCGGACAGGGGCCGGGGAGCTGTTTTTT
CDR3: CASSPRTGAGELFF

V: TRBV3-1/TRBV3-2
D: TRBD1
J: TRBJ1-5
size: NA
DNA: TGTGCCAGCCGGACAGGGGGCGAGAATCAGCCCCAGCATTTT
CDR3: CASRTGGENQPQHF

V: TRBV7-3
D: NA
J: TRBJ2-7
size: NA
DNA: TGTGCCAGCAGCTTAGGGGGGAGCGAGCAGTACTTC
CDR3: CASSLGGSEQYF

V: TRBV29-1
D: TRBD1
J: TRBJ2-7
size: NA
DNA: TGCAGCGGCGGACAGGGGGGCTACGAGCAGTACTTC
CDR3: CSGGQGGYEQYF

V: TRBV5-1
D: NA
J: TRBJ1-4
size: NA
DNA: TGCGCCAGCAGCCGGGAAGACTTGGCGGAAAAACTGTTTTTT
CDR3: CASSREDLAEKLFF

V: TRBV3-1/TRBV3-2
D: NA
J: TRBJ1-2
size: NA
DNA: TGTGCCAGCAGCCAAGAGACTTCTTTCTATGGCTACACCTTC
CDR3: CASSQETSFYGYTF

V: TRBV6-1
D: TRBD2
J: TRBJ2-5
size: NA
DNA: TGTGCCAGCAGTGAGTGGGCTAGCGGCTTAAAAGAGACCCAGTACTTC
CDR3: CASSEWASGLKETQYF

V: TRBV5-5
D: NA
J: TRBJ1-6
size: NA
DNA: TGTGCCAGCACTCTGCGGGGGGTGGATTCACCCCTCCACTTT
CDR3: CASTLRGVDSPLHF

V: TRBV28
D: NA
J: TRBJ1-6
size: NA
DNA: TGTGCCAGCAGTTTCCCGGGGGCGAATTCACCCCTCCACTTT
CDR3: CASSFPGANSPLHF

V: TRBV6-2/TRBV6-3
D: NA
J: TRBJ1-1
size: NA
DNA: TGTGCCAGCAGCCCGCAGGGCACTGAAGCTTTCTTT
CDR3: CASSPQGTEAFF